This T cell receptor (beta chain) comes out of a study of shared clonotypes between healthy human individuals. Study-wide background: Researchers assigned three CD4 naive, three CD4 memory, two CD8 naive and one CD8 memory plate to each donor.

CD45RA-negative memory and CD45RA+ naive subsets were split from the CD4+ cells. When replicate PCRs were run on sorted subsets, they used about 200 ng DNA, some 33,000 T cell genomes. This table comes from immunoSEQ multiplex PCR, and its TCRdb copy is limited to in-frame clones, with some not included. The repertoire includes millions of clones, approximately 90% of them detected once, and around 0.15% sits in the top ten. Trimming cost V 6 bases and J 4 bases, with 12 bases left between them. CDR1 LNHDA and CDR2 SQIVND come from the germline V gene (reference sequence). The CDR3 loop spans 13 amino acids. Study results and limitations: With few donors, the genetic and exposure-history diversity represented was limited.

In regard to this clone: Its antigen is still unknown.

The chain carries TRBV19 and TRBJ2-5; TRBD2 is a possible D gene (6 bases). The sequenced sample consisted of naive CD4+ T cells sorted from blood. As to subset: CD45RA+ positively selected. The clonotype comes from a young man in good health. The DNA of the CDR3 is TGTGCCAGTAGCCTTCTGGGGGGAGAGACCCAGTACTTC. This gives the protein CASSLLGGETQYF. Full variable domain (missing parts from reference TRBV19 and TRBJ2-5): DGGITQSPKYLFRKEGQNVTLSCEQNLNHDAMYWYRQDPGQGLRLIYYSQIVNDFQKGDIAEGYSVSREKKESFPLTVTSAQKNPTAFYLCASSLLGGETQYFGPGTRLLVL.